This section outlines one TCR beta chain sequence together with its context. Its antigen is currently unknown. The data belong to a study of cytomegalovirus exposure and HLA in healthy donors. General observations from the study: Rare TCR sequences dominated, though some public TCRs recurred in many donors.

PCR employed 60 Vbeta and 13 Jbeta primers. Study processing details: The authors later counted about 80 million unique TCR beta chains, 9 million to 14 million of them shared. Only in-frame clones appear in the TCRdb table, and some are missing; sequencing was by immunoSEQ multiplex PCR. The DNA was the basis for D and trimming; V, J and clone size are from that table. The sample lists 82,000 or so clones, roughly a tenth occurring once. Germline CDR1 MDHEN, CDR2 SYDVKM. Trimming left V 8 bases short and J 4 bases short, with 9 bases between. There are 12 residues in the CDR3. Sequencing input: PBMCs. The sequence was collected from a man in his 60s in good health and CMV-seropositive. The rearrangement uses TRBV28 and TRBJ1-5, with D perhaps matching TRBD1 (6 bases). The CDR3 loop reads CASGQGNQPQHF. CDR3 DNA sequence: TGTGCCAGCGGGCAGGGGAATCAGCCCCAGCATTTT.